This T cell receptor (beta chain) was captured in a study of blood T cell repertoires in COVID-19. Overall study context: The United States, Italy and Spain were the sources of the acute and convalescent COVID-19 samples. In each case, the material was cDNA or gDNA derived from T cells, B-cell-depleted T cells, or PBMCs.

The age range of participants was about 18 to 95 years, with residence in about 25 US areas. In the source study's methods: For nucleated cells, counts were estimated from reference gene primer amplification. Method: immunoSEQ multiplex PCR; TCRdb's copy keeps in-frame clones and lacks some. The DNA was the basis for D and trimming; V, J and clone size are from that table. The repertoire consists of about 210,000 clones, with 80% to 90% occurring once and the leading ten covering around a tenth. The sequence was obtained from a man between 18 and 29 years old with acute COVID-19. The specimen sequenced was PBMCs or T cells enriched from blood (not recorded which).

CDR3 in DNA: TGTGCCAGCAGTTCTACAGGGGGCGAGGCTGGAAACACCATATATTTT. This encodes CASSSTGGEAGNTIYF. J is TRBJ1-3 and V is TRBV28, with TRBD1 matching 9 bases. J gave up 2 bases and V 4 bases, and 6 bases lay outside the gene matches. In germline, CDR1 is MDHEN, CDR2 SYDVKM. This CDR3 is built from 16 residues.